This TCR beta chain was sequenced during a study of T cells after yellow fever vaccination. The study's findings and limits: Reappearance after the booster was observed for most primary-vaccination clones (roughly 97% CD4, about 91% CD8). A weaker secondary response peaked on day 5, the primary on day 15.

Remarks on this clonotype: Its cognate antigen is unknown.

TCRdb independently ran MiXCR on the 5' RACE reads; one entry per CDR3 protein. The sample holds some 340,000 distinct CDR3 sequences; around 10% are singletons and the top ten take about 3%. This CDR3 comprises 11 residues. The V gene lost 3 bases and the J gene lost 4 bases, with 3 bases spanning the gap. CDR1 is MNHNS, CDR2 SASEGT, per germline. The chain joins TRBV6-1 to TRBJ1-2; D gene ambiguous. The clonotype comes from a young man who received the YFV17D yellow fever vaccine. The sequencing used CD4+ T cells sorted from PBMCs, collected 45 days after the yellow fever booster vaccination. The CDR3 here is CASSDVYGYTF. The CDR3 nucleotides are TGTGCCAGCAGTGACGTCTATGGCTACACCTTC.